This TCR beta chain comes out of a study of sequential checkpoint blockade in melanoma. Method: immunoSEQ multiplex PCR; TCRdb's copy keeps in-frame clones and lacks some. The profile shows under 25,000 clones, more than 70% of them singletons. Germline CDR1 LNHDA, CDR2 SQIVND (reference sequence). V gave up 2 bases and J gave up 6 bases; unmatched junction bases: 4. The CDR3 consists of 15 residues. Treatment specified: randomized to nivolumab then ipilimumab (arm A) or the reverse (arm B). This clone is deemed medium-sized (0.01 to 0.1%). Other DNA sequences within the sample encode an identical CDR3.

The sequenced sample was CD8+ T cells sorted from blood (inferred from file names), obtained from a patient given nivolumab and ipilimumab in sequence. The source is a human donor with melanoma. The chain uses TRBV19 and TRBJ2-1; 10 nucleotides align to TRBD2. In DNA, the CDR3 is TGTGCCAGTAGTATAACTAGCGGGGCGTTCAATGAGCAGTTCTTC. The encoded protein is CASSITSGAFNEQFF.